This T cell receptor (beta chain) came from a study of PD-1 blockade in classical Hodgkin lymphoma. J lost 6 bases, V lost 3 bases, and 7 bases had no gene match. The CDR3 runs 15 residues. The V gene's germline CDR1 is MGHRA and CDR2 YSYEKL. The study's findings and limits: The repertoire differences lack a defined cause, possibly disease activity or prior therapy. Before treatment, complete responders showed about the same diversity as newly diagnosed patients.

A note on this clone: The target antigen is unknown.

Time point noted: cycle 4 day 1 (C4D1), after less than 7 weeks of nivolumab. Every patient experienced relapse after autologous stem cell transplantation, and brentuximab vedotin exposure varied. Repertoires were generated with immunoSEQ multiplex PCR, while TCRdb's copy carries only in-frame clones and drops some. The table shows around 50,000 clones, with around 87% occurring only once. The source of this sequence is a human donor with classical Hodgkin lymphoma. The sample here was peripheral blood mononuclear cells (PBMCs), taken before the fourth cycle of nivolumab. This rearrangement joins TRBV4-1 to TRBJ2-3, with TRBD1 matching 9 bases. CDR3 sequence: CASSHPGTGLDTQYF. The CDR3 nucleotides are TGCGCCAGCAGCCATCCCGGGACAGGGTTGGATACGCAGTATTTT.